The TCR beta chain under discussion was sequenced for a study of cytomegalovirus exposure and HLA in healthy donors. Comment on this clone: Its specificity is unknown.

Findings and limits, study-wide: Being productive about 90% or about 30% of the time was typical of most TCR beta V segments in an earlier analysis. Reportedly, a later analysis found an Asian-associated ancestry cluster had fewer N-insertions than the roughly 630-donor mean. Most subjects had HLA-A and HLA-B alleles reportedly predicted accurately by TCR beta sequences. Whilst most TCR sequences proved rare, a subset of public TCRs occurred across many donors.

The CDR3 sequence is 13 residues long. V lost 7 bases to trimming and J lost 3 bases; unmatched junction nucleotides: 3. Germline V CDR1 and CDR2: KGHSH, LQKENI. The primer mix had 60 Vbeta and 13 Jbeta primers. Profiling relied on immunoSEQ multiplex PCR, and the TCRdb table lists in-frame clones only, not all of them. The profile shows over 130,000 clones, about three fifths of them singletons. This TCR was recovered from a woman aged 60-75 years in good health and CMV-seropositive. The V gene is TRBV18, the J gene TRBJ1-1, with 9 bases matching TRBD1. Sequencing was carried out using PBMCs. CDR3 in DNA: TGTGCCAGCTGTCGGACAGGGGACACTGAAGCTTTCTTT. Its translation: CASCRTGDTEAFF.